This passage covers 30 T cell receptor beta chains from one sample sequenced in a study of T cell responses to AZD1222 COVID-19 vaccine. Clones were read by immunoSEQ multiplex PCR, and TCRdb kept only the in-frame ones, dropping some. The table shows about 120,000 clones, with 70% to 85% occurring only once. The specimen was peripheral blood, collected on day 0 of AZD1222 vaccination. The receptors here all came from an adult in good health.

This chain connects TRBV6-5 to TRBJ2-5; 10 nucleotides agree with TRBD2. The CDR3 extends over 16 amino acids. The V gene's germline CDR1 is MNHEY and CDR2 SVGAGI. V lost 2 bases to trimming and J lost 5 bases; unmatched junction nucleotides: 8. The CDR3 sequence: CASSYEGAGGMETQYF. The CDR3 DNA follows: TGTGCCAGCAGTTACGAGGGAGCGGGGGGGATGGAGACCCAGTACTTC.

The rearrangement links TRBV19 to TRBJ1-5; D might be TRBD1 (5 bases). The germline V and J ends were trimmed by 4 bases and 3 bases, with 10 bases remaining between them. The CDR3 length is 14 residues. Germline CDR1 LNHDA, CDR2 SQIVND (reference sequence). The CDR3 reads CASSNTGDNQPQHF. The CDR3 DNA reads as TGTGCCAGTAGTAACACAGGCGACAATCAGCCCCAGCATTTT.

The V gene is TRBV9, the J gene TRBJ1-1; D unresolved. Trimming pared 0 bases from V and 5 bases from J, leaving 11 bases between. There are 14 residues in the CDR3. CDR1 and CDR2 (germline): SGDLS, YYNGEE. The CDR3, as DNA: TGTGCCAGCAGCGTAGCCGGAGGTCTTACTGAAGCTTTCTTT. Translating it yields CASSVAGGLTEAFF. The complete variable domain, with remaining parts taken from reference TRBV9 and TRBJ1-1, reads DSGVTQTPKHLITATGQRVTLRCSPRSGDLSVYWYQQSLDQGLQFLIQYYNGEERAKGNILERFSAQQFPDLHSELNLSSLELGDSALYFCASSVAGGLTEAFFGQGTRLTVV.

The chain employs TRBV11-3 and TRBJ2-2; 9 nucleotides agree with TRBD2. CDR1 and CDR2 from the germline V gene are SGHNT and YENEEA. J was trimmed by 9 bases and V by 5 bases; bases with no gene match: 4. The CDR3 covers 13 residues. CDR3 bases: TGTGCCAGCAGCCAGCGGGGGGTCCGGGAGCTGTTTTTT. Protein: CASSQRGVRELFF.

J is TRBJ2-3 and V is TRBV5-1, with 12 bases matching TRBD2. V was pared by 4 bases and J by 0 bases, with 3 bases of the junction left unmatched. Germline V gives CDR1 SGHRS, CDR2 YFSETQ. The CDR3 has 16 amino acids. CDR3 sequence: CASSAGLAGSTDTQYF. The DNA of the CDR3 is TGCGCCAGCAGCGCAGGACTAGCGGGGAGCACAGATACGCAGTATTTT.

V usage is TRBV7-9 and J usage is TRBJ2-5; 10 bases line up with TRBD1. Germline trimming cut 6 bases from V and 5 bases from J; bases unmatched to any gene: 6. Per germline, CDR1 SEHNR and CDR2 FQNEAQ (reference sequence). This CDR3 contains 14 residues. DNA of the CDR3: TGTGCCAGCAGAGCCGGACAGGGGGTCGAGACCCAGTACTTC. Its translation is CASRAGQGVETQYF.

V and J are TRBV25-1 and TRBJ1-2; D may be TRBD1 (6 bases). V lost 6 bases to trimming and J lost 2 bases, with 10 bases between them. Germline CDR1 MGHDK, CDR2 SYGVNS. The CDR3 spans 13 residues. CDR3: CASSEGQNYGYTF. In DNA, the CDR3 is TGTGCCAGCAGCGAGGGACAAAACTATGGCTACACCTTC.

This chain joins TRBV3-1 (or the pseudogene TRBV3-2) and TRBJ2-7; D call uncertain. The ends were cut back, 6 bases at V and 6 bases at J, with 9 bases in the middle. The CDR3 totals 11 residues. The V gene's germline CDR1 is LGHDT and CDR2 YNNKEL (reference sequence). CDR3 nucleotides: TGTGCCAGCAGAAAGGGTAGCGAGCAGTACTTC. Its translation is CASRKGSEQYF.

This sequence joins TRBV27 and TRBJ2-1; 10 bases agree with TRBD2. There are 14 residues in the CDR3. V gave up 5 bases and J gave up 13 bases; unmatched junction bases: 11. The germline gives CDR1 MNHEY, CDR2 SMNVEV (reference sequence). The CDR3 nucleotides read TGTGCCAGCAGTCCCACGACTAGCGGGTCCTCTCAGTTCTTC. Its protein product is CASSPTTSGSSQFF.

The V and J genes are TRBV5-1 and TRBJ2-5; D is ambiguous. The germline CDR1 and CDR2 sequences are SGHRS and YFSETQ. CDR3 size: 12 residues. V lost 2 bases, J lost 0 bases, and 2 bases lay in between. CDR3 loop: CASSFYQETQYF. The CDR3 region has the DNA TGCGCCAGCAGCTTCTACCAAGAGACCCAGTACTTC.

V usage is TRBV28 and J usage is TRBJ2-7, with 7 bases that match TRBD1. The CDR3 is made up of 13 amino acids. V shed 6 bases, J shed 5 bases, and the junction held 7 bases outside the gene matches. Germline loops: CDR1 MDHEN, CDR2 SYDVKM. The CDR3 region is CASRPQTGNEQYF. CDR3 DNA sequence: TGTGCCAGCAGACCCCAGACAGGGAACGAGCAGTACTTC.

Of note for this clone: Its ends do not fully match the called genes, so a read error is possible. The chain joins TRBV4-1 to TRBJ1-2; D not resolved. CDR1 is MGHRA and CDR2 is YSYEKL in the germline V gene. The CDR3 is 12 residues long. The CDR3 coding sequence is TGCACCAGCAGCCAAGAAAGTTATGGCTACACCTTC. This sequence encodes CTSSQESYGYTF.

This clone occurred many times. The CDR3 coding sequence is TGTGCCAGCAGCCACCTAGGCTACGAGCAGTACTTC. Its protein is CASSHLGYEQYF. The V call is TRBV3-1 (or the pseudogene TRBV3-2), the J call TRBJ2-7; no definite D call. V dropped 3 bases and J dropped 3 bases, with 6 bases sitting between them. In germline, CDR1 is LGHDT, CDR2 YNNKEL (reference sequence). The CDR3 runs to 12 residues.

This chain uses TRBV7-9 with TRBJ2-1, with TRBD1 as a possible D gene (6 bases). The germline gives CDR1 SEHNR, CDR2 FQNEAQ (reference sequence). The CDR3 spans 12 residues. The V end lost 5 bases, the J end lost 7 bases, and 9 bases lay between the germline ends. The CDR3 coding sequence is TGTGCCAGCAGCGGACAGAGGAATGAGCAGTTCTTC. It translates to CASSGQRNEQFF.

The chain uses TRBV18 and TRBJ2-1; maybe TRBD1 (5 bases). Germline lookup yields CDR1 KGHSH and CDR2 LQKENI. Trimming cost V 1 base and J 1 base, with 8 bases left between them. This CDR3 contains 15 residues. CDR3 residues: CASSPLGHSYNEQFF. CDR3 DNA sequence: TGTGCCAGCTCACCACTCGGACATTCCTACAATGAGCAGTTCTTC.

The rearrangement links TRBV9 to TRBJ1-3; 7 positions match TRBD1. The germline V gene has CDR1 SGDLS and CDR2 YYNGEE. The CDR3 is made up of 14 amino acids. The V and J ends lost 4 bases and 7 bases, in that order; junction bases with no gene match: 8. The CDR3 protein is CASSKAQGVNTIYF. The CDR3 DNA reads as TGTGCCAGCAGCAAAGCCCAGGGGGTGAACACCATATATTTT. The variable domain in full, with the rest retrieved from reference TRBV9 and TRBJ1-3, is DSGVTQTPKHLITATGQRVTLRCSPRSGDLSVYWYQQSLDQGLQFLIQYYNGEERAKGNILERFSAQQFPDLHSELNLSSLELGDSALYFCASSKAQGVNTIYFGEGSWLTVV.

This clone was seen once. The V call is TRBV9, the J call TRBJ1-6; perhaps TRBD1 as D (6 bases). The germline V gene has CDR1 SGDLS and CDR2 YYNGEE. V was pared by 4 bases and J by 5 bases, with 13 bases between. The CDR3 is 15 residues long. The DNA for the CDR3 is TGTGCCAGCAGCCCGAGGACAGCAAATAATTCACCCCTCCACTTT. Amino acids: CASSPRTANNSPLHF.

The gene calls are TRBV7-2 and TRBJ1-1; D unclear. V lost 2 bases to trimming and J lost 7 bases, with 17 bases between them. The CDR3 is 15 amino acids. Germline V CDR1 and CDR2: SGHTA, FQGNSA. CDR3 sequence: CASSLFIMRGFEAFF. In nucleotides, the CDR3 is TGTGCCAGCAGCTTATTCATTATGAGAGGGTTTGAAGCTTTCTTT.

The CDR3 protein is CASSRSESYGYTF. CDR3 nucleotides: TGTGCCAGCAGTCGGAGCGAGAGCTATGGCTACACCTTC. The J gene is TRBJ1-2, the V gene TRBV6-5, with D unclear. V shed 5 bases and J shed 4 bases, with 11 bases lying between them. CDR3 length: 13 amino acids. The V gene's germline CDR1 is MNHEY and CDR2 SVGAGI.

The chain employs TRBV29-1 and TRBJ1-2; D gene uncertain. Germline lookup yields CDR1 SQVTM and CDR2 ANQGSEA. The CDR3 length is 11 residues. Trimming left V 6 bases short and J 7 bases short, with 12 bases between. CDR3 DNA: TGCAGCGTGCAGGCGGGAGGTGGCTACACCTTC. Translating it yields CSVQAGGGYTF. Looking up the rest from reference TRBV29-1 and TRBJ1-2 gives the full variable domain: SAVISQKPSRDICQRGTSLTIQCQVDSQVTMMFWYRQQPGQSLTLIATANQGSEATYESGFVIDKFPISRPNLTFSTLTVSNMSPEDSSIYLCSVQAGGGYTFGSGTRLTVV.

This chain connects TRBV18 to TRBJ1-2, with TRBD1 identical over 8 bases. Trimming at V came to 3 bases and at J to 8 bases, leaving 8 bases not matched to a gene. There are 14 residues in the CDR3. Per the germline V gene, CDR1 is KGHSH and CDR2 is LQKENI. For the CDR3, the DNA is TGTGCCAGCTCACCCCTAGGACAGGGTCCCGGCTACACCTTC. Its translation is CASSPLGQGPGYTF.

This sequence joins TRBV27 and TRBJ1-1; 7 nucleotides align to TRBD1. This CDR3 contains 12 residues. The germline CDR1 and CDR2 sequences are MNHEY and SMNVEV (reference sequence). V lost 6 bases, J lost 5 bases, and 3 bases stayed unmatched. CDR3 coding DNA: TGTGCCAGCAGCTTGACAGGGACTGAAGCTTTCTTT. It codes for CASSLTGTEAFF.

The genes are TRBV28 and TRBJ2-3, with 9 bases lining up with TRBD1. CDR1 is MDHEN and CDR2 is SYDVKM in the germline V gene. This CDR3 is 14 amino acids long. V lost 5 bases, J lost 8 bases, and 8 bases stayed unmatched. DNA of the CDR3: TGTGCCAGCAGTCCCGGGACAGGGACGGGTACGCAGTATTTT. Amino acid sequence: CASSPGTGTGTQYF.

V and J are TRBV9 and TRBJ1-4; D is uncertain. The V and J ends lost 0 bases and 7 bases respectively, with 16 bases between them. Germline CDR1 SGDLS, CDR2 YYNGEE. This CDR3 is 16 amino acids long. In nucleotides, the CDR3 is TGTGCCAGCAGCGTAGCCCCGGACGGGGAGGGTGAAAAACTGTTTTTT. It is translated as CASSVAPDGEGEKLFF.

The chain has TRBV9 and TRBJ1-1; 9 bases are a match to TRBD1. The CDR3 is made up of 15 amino acids. Losses at the gene ends were 3 bases for V and 4 bases for J; bases not matched to a gene: 7. Germline V gene data show CDR1 as SGDLS and CDR2 as YYNGEE. Here the CDR3 DNA reads TGTGCCAGCAGCGAGGACAGGGGATCGGTCACTGAAGCTTTCTTT. Its protein is CASSEDRGSVTEAFF. Looking up the rest from reference TRBV9 and TRBJ1-1 gives the full variable domain: DSGVTQTPKHLITATGQRVTLRCSPRSGDLSVYWYQQSLDQGLQFLIQYYNGEERAKGNILERFSAQQFPDLHSELNLSSLELGDSALYFCASSEDRGSVTEAFFGQGTRLTVV.

The V call is TRBV7-9, the J call TRBJ2-7; D unresolved. The CDR3 loop spans 12 amino acids. In germline, CDR1 is SEHNR, CDR2 FQNEAQ (reference sequence). V was pared by 5 bases and J by 5 bases, with 10 bases between. The CDR3 spells CASSQDPDEQYF. In nucleotides, the CDR3 is TGTGCCAGCAGCCAAGACCCCGACGAGCAGTACTTC.

The chain uses TRBV6-1 and TRBJ1-1, with D perhaps TRBD1 (6 bases). Trimming cost V 1 base and J 4 bases, with 10 bases left between them. Germline lookup yields CDR1 MNHNS and CDR2 SASEGT. There are 14 residues in the CDR3. The CDR3 loop is CASSEVPGATEAFF. Here the CDR3 DNA reads TGTGCCAGCAGTGAAGTGCCGGGGGCCACTGAAGCTTTCTTT.

This chain connects TRBV3-1 (or the pseudogene TRBV3-2) to TRBJ2-6; D gene uncertain. V was pared by 3 bases and J by 0 bases, with 6 bases between. Looked up from germline, CDR1 is LGHDT and CDR2 is YNNKEL (reference sequence). This CDR3 contains 15 residues. As DNA, the CDR3 is TGTGCCAGCAGCCATTGGGCCTCTGGGGCCAACGTCCTGACTTTC. Translation gives CASSHWASGANVLTF.

This chain links TRBV14 with TRBJ2-5; 7 positions agree with TRBD2. CDR1 SGHDN and CDR2 FVKESK come from the germline V gene. The CDR3 extends over 11 amino acids. J was trimmed by 13 bases and V by 4 bases; bases with no gene match: 6. The CDR3 is CASSPGGMRYF. DNA of the CDR3: TGTGCCAGCAGCCCCGGGGGGATGCGGTACTTC.

V usage is TRBV5-1 and J usage is TRBJ1-1; a weak D match, TRBD1 (5 bases). V lost 0 bases, J lost 11 bases, and 14 bases lay in between. There are 13 residues in the CDR3. Germline assignment: CDR1 SGHRS and CDR2 YFSETQ. The CDR3 loop is CASSLDDSLRAFF. In DNA, the CDR3 is TGCGCCAGCAGCTTGGATGACAGTCTGAGGGCTTTCTTT.